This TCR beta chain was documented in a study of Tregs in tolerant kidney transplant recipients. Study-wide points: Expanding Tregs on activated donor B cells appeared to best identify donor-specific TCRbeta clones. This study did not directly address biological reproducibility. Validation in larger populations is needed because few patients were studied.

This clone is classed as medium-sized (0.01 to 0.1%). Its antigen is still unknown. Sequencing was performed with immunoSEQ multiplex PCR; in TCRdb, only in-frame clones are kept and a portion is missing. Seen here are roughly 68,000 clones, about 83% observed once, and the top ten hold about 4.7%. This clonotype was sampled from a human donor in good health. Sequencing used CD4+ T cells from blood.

For the CDR3, the DNA is TGTGCCAGCAAAGATGGGCGGGGGGACTTCGAGCAGTTCTTC. Translation gives CASKDGRGDFEQFF. The chain carries TRBV2 and TRBJ2-1, with 8 bases identical to TRBD2. The CDR3 totals 14 residues. Germline values: CDR1 SNHLY, CDR2 FYNNEI. Trimming took 7 bases from V and 10 from J; bases not matched to a gene: 12.